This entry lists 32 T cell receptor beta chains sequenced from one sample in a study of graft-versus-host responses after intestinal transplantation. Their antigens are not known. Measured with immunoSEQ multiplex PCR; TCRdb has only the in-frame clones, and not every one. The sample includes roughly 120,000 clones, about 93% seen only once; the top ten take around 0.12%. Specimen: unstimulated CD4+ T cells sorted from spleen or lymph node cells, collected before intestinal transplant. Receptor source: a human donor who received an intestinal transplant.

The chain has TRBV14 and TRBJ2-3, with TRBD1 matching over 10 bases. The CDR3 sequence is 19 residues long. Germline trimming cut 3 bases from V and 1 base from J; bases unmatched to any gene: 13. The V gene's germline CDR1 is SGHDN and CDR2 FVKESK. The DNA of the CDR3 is TGTGCCAGCAGCCACTGGGACAGGGGAAGGATTAGAGGCACAGATACGCAGTATTTT. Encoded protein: CASSHWDRGRIRGTDTQYF.

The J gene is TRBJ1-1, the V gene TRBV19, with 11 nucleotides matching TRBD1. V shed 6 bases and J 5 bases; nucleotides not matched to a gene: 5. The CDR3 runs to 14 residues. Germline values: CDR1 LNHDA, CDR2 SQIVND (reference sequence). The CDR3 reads CASRTGTGGTEAFF. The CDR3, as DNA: TGTGCCAGTAGAACCGGGACAGGGGGGACTGAAGCTTTCTTT.

The CDR3 bases are TGTGCCAGCAGCCAAGAGTGGGGATCCTACGAGCAGTACTTC. Protein product: CASSQEWGSYEQYF. The genes are TRBV4-2 and TRBJ2-7, with D unresolved. This CDR3 is built from 14 residues. The V gene's germline CDR1 is LGHNA and CDR2 YNFKEQ. V lost 0 bases and J lost 1, with 7 bases in between.

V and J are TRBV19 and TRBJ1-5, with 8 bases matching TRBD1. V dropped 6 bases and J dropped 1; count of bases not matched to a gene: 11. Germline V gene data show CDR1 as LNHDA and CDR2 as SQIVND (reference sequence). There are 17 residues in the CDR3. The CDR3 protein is CASSNGPQGASNQPQHF. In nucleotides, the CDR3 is TGTGCCAGTAGCAATGGCCCCCAGGGGGCGAGCAATCAGCCCCAGCATTTT.

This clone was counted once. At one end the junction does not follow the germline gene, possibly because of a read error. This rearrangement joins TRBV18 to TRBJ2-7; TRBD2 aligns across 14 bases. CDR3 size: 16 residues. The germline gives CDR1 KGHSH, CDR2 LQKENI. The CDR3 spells CASSPPGLAGDYEQCF. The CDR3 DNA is TGTGCCAGCTCACCACCGGGACTAGCGGGAGACTACGAGCAGTGCTTC.

In nucleotides, the CDR3 is TGTGCCAGCTCACTTTCGTACGGACAAGAGACCCAGTACTTC. Residues: CASSLSYGQETQYF. This chain uses TRBV18 with TRBJ2-5; no definite D call. The CDR3 length is 14 residues. Trimming took 4 bases from V and 2 from J, leaving 11 bases between them. Germline V CDR1 and CDR2: KGHSH, LQKENI.

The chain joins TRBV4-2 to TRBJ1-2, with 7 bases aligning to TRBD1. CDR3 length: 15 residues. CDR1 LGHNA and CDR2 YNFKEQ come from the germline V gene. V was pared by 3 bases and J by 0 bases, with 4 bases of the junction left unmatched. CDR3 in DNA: TGTGCCAGCAGCCAGATGGACAGGACTAACTATGGCTACACCTTC. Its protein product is CASSQMDRTNYGYTF.

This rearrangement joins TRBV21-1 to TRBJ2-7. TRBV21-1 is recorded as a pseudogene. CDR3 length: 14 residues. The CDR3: CASSKAGYPYEQYF. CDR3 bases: TGTGCCAGCAGCAAAGCCGGCTACCCCTACGAGCAGTACTTC.

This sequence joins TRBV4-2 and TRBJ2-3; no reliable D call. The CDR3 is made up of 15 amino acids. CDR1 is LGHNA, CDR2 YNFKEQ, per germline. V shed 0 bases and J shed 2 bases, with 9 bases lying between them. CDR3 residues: CASSQDLSHTDTQYF. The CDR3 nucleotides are TGTGCCAGCAGCCAAGATCTCAGCCACACAGATACGCAGTATTTT.

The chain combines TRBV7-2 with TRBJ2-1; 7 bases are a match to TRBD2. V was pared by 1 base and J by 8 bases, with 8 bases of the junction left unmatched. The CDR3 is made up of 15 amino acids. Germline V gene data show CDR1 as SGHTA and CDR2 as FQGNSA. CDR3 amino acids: CASSLGLLAEDEQFF. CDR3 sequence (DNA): TGTGCCAGCAGCTTAGGGTTGCTAGCGGAGGATGAGCAGTTCTTC.

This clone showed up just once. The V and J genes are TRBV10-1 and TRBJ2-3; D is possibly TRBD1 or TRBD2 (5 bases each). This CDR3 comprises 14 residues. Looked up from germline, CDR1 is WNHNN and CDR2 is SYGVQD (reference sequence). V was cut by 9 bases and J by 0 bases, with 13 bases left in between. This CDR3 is CASRGERSTDTQYF. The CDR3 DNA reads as TGCGCCAGTAGAGGGGAAAGAAGCACAGATACGCAGTATTTT.

The CDR3 nucleotides read TGTGCCTGGAGTCAGGCCCGGCAAGAGACCCAGTACTTC. It is translated as CAWSQARQETQYF. The rearrangement links TRBV30 to TRBJ2-5; unclear D gene. V dropped 2 bases and J dropped 2 bases, with 9 bases sitting between them. Per the germline V gene, CDR1 is GTSNPN and CDR2 is SVGIG (reference sequence). This CDR3 spans 13 amino acids.

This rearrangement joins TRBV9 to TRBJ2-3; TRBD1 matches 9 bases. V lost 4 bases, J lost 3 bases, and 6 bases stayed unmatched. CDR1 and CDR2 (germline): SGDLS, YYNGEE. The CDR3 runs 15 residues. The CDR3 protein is CASSYRGLRTDTQYF. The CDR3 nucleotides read TGTGCCAGCAGCTACAGGGGGCTCAGGACAGATACGCAGTATTTT.

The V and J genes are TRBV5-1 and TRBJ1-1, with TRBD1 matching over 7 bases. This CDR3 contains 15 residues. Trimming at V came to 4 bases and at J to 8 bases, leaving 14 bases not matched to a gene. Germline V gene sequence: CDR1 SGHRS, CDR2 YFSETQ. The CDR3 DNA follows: TGCGCCAGCAGCACTTATTCCCCCTTACAGGGGGAAGCTTTCTTT. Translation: CASSTYSPLQGEAFF.

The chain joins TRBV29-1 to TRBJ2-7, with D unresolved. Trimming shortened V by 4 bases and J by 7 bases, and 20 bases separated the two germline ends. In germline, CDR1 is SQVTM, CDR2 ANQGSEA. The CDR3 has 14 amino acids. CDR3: CSVAPSRVFREQYF. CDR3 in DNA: TGCAGCGTTGCCCCGAGTCGGGTTTTCAGAGAGCAGTACTTC.

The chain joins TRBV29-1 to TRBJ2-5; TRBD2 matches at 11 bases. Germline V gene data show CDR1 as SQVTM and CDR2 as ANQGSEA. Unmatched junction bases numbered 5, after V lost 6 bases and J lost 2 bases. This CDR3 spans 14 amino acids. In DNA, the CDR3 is TGCAGCGTCTCTGGGACTAGCGGACAAGAGACCCAGTACTTC. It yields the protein CSVSGTSGQETQYF.

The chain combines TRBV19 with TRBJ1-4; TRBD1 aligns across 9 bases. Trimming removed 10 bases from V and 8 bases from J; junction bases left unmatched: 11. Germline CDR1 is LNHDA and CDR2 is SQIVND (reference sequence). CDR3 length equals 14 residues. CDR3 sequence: CATSPDRGLEKLFF. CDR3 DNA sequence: TGTGCCACGAGCCCGGACAGGGGTTTGGAAAAACTGTTTTTT.

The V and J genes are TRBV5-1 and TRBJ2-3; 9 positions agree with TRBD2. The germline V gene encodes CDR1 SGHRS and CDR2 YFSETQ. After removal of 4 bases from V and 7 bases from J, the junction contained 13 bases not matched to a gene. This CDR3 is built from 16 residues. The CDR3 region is CASSPGTSIGGHTQYF. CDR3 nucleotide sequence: TGCGCCAGCAGCCCGGGGACTAGCATTGGGGGGCATACGCAGTATTTT.

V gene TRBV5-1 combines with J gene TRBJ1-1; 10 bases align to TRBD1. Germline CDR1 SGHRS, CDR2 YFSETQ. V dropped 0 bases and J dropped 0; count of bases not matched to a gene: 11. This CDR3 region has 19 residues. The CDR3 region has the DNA TGCGCCAGCAGCTTGGCGGGACAGGGGATGGGAGAGGTGAACACTGAAGCTTTCTTT. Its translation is CASSLAGQGMGEVNTEAFF. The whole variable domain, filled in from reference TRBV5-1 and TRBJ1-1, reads KAGVTQTPRYLIKTRGQQVTLSCSPISGHRSVSWYQQTPGQGLQFLFEYFSETQRNKGNFPGRFSGRQFSNSRSEMNVSTLELGDSALYLCASSLAGQGMGEVNTEAFFGQGTRLTVV.

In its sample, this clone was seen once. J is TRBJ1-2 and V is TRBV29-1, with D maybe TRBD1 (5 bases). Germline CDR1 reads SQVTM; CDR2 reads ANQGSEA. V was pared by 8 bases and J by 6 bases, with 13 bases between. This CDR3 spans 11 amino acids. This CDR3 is CSSARVDGYTF. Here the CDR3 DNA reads TGCAGCTCAGCCAGGGTGGATGGCTACACCTTC. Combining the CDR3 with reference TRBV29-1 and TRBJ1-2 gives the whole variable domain SAVISQKPSRDICQRGTSLTIQCQVDSQVTMMFWYRQQPGQSLTLIATANQGSEATYESGFVIDKFPISRPNLTFSTLTVSNMSPEDSSIYLCSSARVDGYTFGSGTRLTVV.

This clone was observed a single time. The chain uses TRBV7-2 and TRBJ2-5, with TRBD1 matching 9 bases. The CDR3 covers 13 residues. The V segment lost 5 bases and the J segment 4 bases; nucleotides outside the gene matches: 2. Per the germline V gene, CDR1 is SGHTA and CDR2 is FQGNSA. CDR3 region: CASSMTGGETQYF. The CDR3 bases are TGTGCCAGCAGCATGACAGGGGGAGAGACCCAGTACTTC.

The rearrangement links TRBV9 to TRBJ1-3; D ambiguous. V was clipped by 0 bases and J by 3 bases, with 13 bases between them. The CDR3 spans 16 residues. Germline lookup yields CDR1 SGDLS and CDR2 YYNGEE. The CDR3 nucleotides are TGTGCCAGCAGCGTAGACCCGGGGAGGAGTGGAAACACCATATATTTT. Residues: CASSVDPGRSGNTIYF.

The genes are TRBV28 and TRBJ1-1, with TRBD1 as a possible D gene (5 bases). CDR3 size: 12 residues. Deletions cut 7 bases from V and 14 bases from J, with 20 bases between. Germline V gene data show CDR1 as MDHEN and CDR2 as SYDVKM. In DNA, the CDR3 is TGTGCCAGCAATCTTATGGGATACGGGGCCTTCTTT. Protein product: CASNLMGYGAFF.

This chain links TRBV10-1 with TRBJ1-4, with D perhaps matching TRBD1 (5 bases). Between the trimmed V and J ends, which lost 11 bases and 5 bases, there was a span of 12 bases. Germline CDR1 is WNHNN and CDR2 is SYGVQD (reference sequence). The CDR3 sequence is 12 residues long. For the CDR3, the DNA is TGCGCCCTCCGAGGGGCAAATGAAAAACTGTTTTTT. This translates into CALRGANEKLFF.

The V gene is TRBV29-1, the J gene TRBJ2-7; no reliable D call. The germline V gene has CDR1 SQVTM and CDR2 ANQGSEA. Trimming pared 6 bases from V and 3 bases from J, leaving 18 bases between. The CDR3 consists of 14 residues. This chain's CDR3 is CSVLPRGPGYEQYF. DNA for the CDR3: TGCAGCGTCCTTCCTCGAGGTCCTGGCTACGAGCAGTACTTC.

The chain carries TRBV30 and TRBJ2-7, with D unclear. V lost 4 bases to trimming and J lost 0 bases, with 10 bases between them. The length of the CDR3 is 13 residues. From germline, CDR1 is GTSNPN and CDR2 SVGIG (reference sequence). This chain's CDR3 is CAWNDGTSYEQYF. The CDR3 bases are TGTGCCTGGAATGACGGTACCTCCTACGAGCAGTACTTC.

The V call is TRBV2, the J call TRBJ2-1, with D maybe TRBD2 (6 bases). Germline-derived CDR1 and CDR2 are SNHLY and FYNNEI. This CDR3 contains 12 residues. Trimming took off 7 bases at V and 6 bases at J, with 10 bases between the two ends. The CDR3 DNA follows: TGTGCCAGCACCGGGAGTGGCAATGAGCAGTTCTTC. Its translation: CASTGSGNEQFF. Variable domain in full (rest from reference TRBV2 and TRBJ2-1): EPEVTQTPSHQVTQMGQEVILRCVPISNHLYFYWYRQILGQKVEFLVSFYNNEISEKSEIFDDQFSVERPDGSNFTLKIRSTKLEDSAMYFCASTGSGNEQFFGPGTRLTVL.

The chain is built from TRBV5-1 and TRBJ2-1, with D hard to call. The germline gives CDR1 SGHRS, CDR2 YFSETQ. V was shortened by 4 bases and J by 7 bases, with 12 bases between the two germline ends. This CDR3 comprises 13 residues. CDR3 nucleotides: TGCGCCAGCAGCCCGCGGCTAGGGAATGAGCAGTTCTTC. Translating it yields CASSPRLGNEQFF.

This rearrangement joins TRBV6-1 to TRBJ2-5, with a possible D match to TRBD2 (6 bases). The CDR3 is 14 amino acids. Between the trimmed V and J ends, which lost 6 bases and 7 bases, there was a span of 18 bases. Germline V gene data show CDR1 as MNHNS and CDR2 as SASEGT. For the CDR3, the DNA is TGTGCCAGCAGAGACGTCCGGGGGATCCGGACCCAGTACTTC. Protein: CASRDVRGIRTQYF.

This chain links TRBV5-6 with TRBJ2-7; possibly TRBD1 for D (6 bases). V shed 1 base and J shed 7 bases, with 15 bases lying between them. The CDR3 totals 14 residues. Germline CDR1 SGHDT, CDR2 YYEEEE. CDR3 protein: CASSLPGQLGEQYF. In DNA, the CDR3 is TGTGCCAGCAGCTTGCCTGGACAGCTGGGGGAGCAGTACTTC.

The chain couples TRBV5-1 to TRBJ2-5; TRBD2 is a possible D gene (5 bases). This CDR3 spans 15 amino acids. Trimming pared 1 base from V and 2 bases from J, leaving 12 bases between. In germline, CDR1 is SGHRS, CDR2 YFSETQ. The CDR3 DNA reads TGCGCCAGCAGCTTGTGGGCGGGCGGACAAGAGACCCAGTACTTC. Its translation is CASSLWAGGQETQYF.

CDR3 coding DNA: TGTGCCAGCAGTCGCCGACAGGGTGGTGTGGGCAATCAGCCCCAGCATTTT. It is translated as CASSRRQGGVGNQPQHF. The chain has TRBV27 and TRBJ1-5; 7 bases align to TRBD1. Germline V gives CDR1 MNHEY, CDR2 SMNVEV (reference sequence). The CDR3 has 17 amino acids. J lost 2 bases, V lost 5 bases, and 12 bases had no gene match.